Presented here are 30 T cell receptor beta chains from one specimen sequenced in a study of T cells in tumors after PD-1 blockade. Only in-frame clones appear in the TCRdb table, and some are missing; sequencing was by immunoSEQ multiplex PCR. The table includes around 25,000 clones, over 80% detected once. The specimen comprised PBMCs, sampled after anti-PD-1 treatment. The receptors were sampled from a human donor with basal cell carcinoma.

V usage is TRBV12-5 and J usage is TRBJ1-4; D might be TRBD1 (6 bases). The CDR3 totals 17 residues. Trimming pared 4 bases from V and 0 bases from J, leaving 15 bases between. Germline-derived CDR1 and CDR2 are LGHNT and FRNRAP. The CDR3 region is CASGSTQGFTTNEKLFF. DNA of the CDR3: TGTGCTAGTGGTTCCACACAGGGCTTCACAACTAATGAAAAACTGTTTTTT.

The J gene is TRBJ2-2, the V gene TRBV28, with D tentatively TRBD1 (5 bases). V was clipped by 3 bases and J by 1 base, with 15 bases between them. The CDR3 loop spans 17 amino acids. Germline values: CDR1 MDHEN, CDR2 SYDVKM. CDR3 DNA: TGTGCCAGCAGTTTGCAGGGTTCGATAATGAACACCGGGGAGCTGTTTTTT. It is translated as CASSLQGSIMNTGELFF.

This clone has a single count. V usage is TRBV3-1 (or the pseudogene TRBV3-2) and J usage is TRBJ2-2, with D unclear. The ends were cut back, 7 bases at V and 1 base at J, with 7 bases in the middle. Germline loops: CDR1 LGHDT, CDR2 YNNKEL (reference sequence). This CDR3 contains 13 residues. The DNA of the CDR3 is TGTGCCAGCACCCGAATGAACACCGGGGAGCTGTTTTTT. This sequence encodes CASTRMNTGELFF.

The V and J genes are TRBV19 and TRBJ1-1; tentatively, D is TRBD1 (6 bases). The CDR3 contains 14 residues. CDR1 and CDR2 (germline): LNHDA, SQIVND (reference sequence). V lost 7 bases to trimming and J lost 6 bases, with 18 bases between them. The CDR3 spells CASIKKRGGAEAFF. CDR3 in DNA: TGTGCCAGTATCAAAAAACGGGGGGGCGCTGAAGCTTTCTTT.

The V call is TRBV19, the J call TRBJ1-2; D is unclear. Germline V CDR1 and CDR2: LNHDA, SQIVND (reference sequence). Deletions cut 10 bases from V and 2 bases from J, with 17 bases between. This CDR3 is built from 14 residues. The CDR3 loop is CATSPTGTNYGYTF. CDR3 nucleotides: TGTGCCACCAGTCCCACGGGCACCAACTATGGCTACACCTTC.

The rearrangement uses TRBV4-1 and TRBJ2-3; D possibly corresponds to TRBD2 (6 bases). The CDR3 spans 15 residues. Per the germline V gene, CDR1 is MGHRA and CDR2 is YSYEKL. V shed 3 bases and J shed 4 bases, with 14 bases lying between them. The CDR3 nucleotides read TGCGCCAGCAGCCATCCGGGACTGGGCGCAGATACGCAGTATTTT. Translating it yields CASSHPGLGADTQYF.

The chain recombines TRBV2 with TRBJ1-4, with TRBD1 as a possible D gene (6 bases). Germline values: CDR1 SNHLY, CDR2 FYNNEI. CDR3 size: 15 residues. Deletions cut 8 bases from V and 8 bases from J, with 21 bases between. The CDR3 region is CASGFHREKEEKLFF. CDR3 DNA sequence: TGTGCCAGCGGATTCCACAGGGAAAAGGAAGAAAAACTGTTTTTT.

By share, this clone ranks as medium-sized (0.01 to 0.1%). The rearrangement joins TRBV6-1 to TRBJ2-7; D is unresolved. CDR3 length: 12 amino acids. The V and J ends lost 2 bases and 4 bases respectively, with 6 bases between them. Germline assignment: CDR1 MNHNS and CDR2 SASEGT. In DNA form, the CDR3 reads TGTGCCAGCAGTGAACCTGGTTACGAGCAGTACTTC. The encoded protein is CASSEPGYEQYF.

A note on this clone: One end of the junction fails to match germline, which may point to a read error. V usage is TRBV6-5 and J usage is TRBJ1-5; D call uncertain. CDR1 MNHEY and CDR2 SVGAGI come from the germline V gene. This CDR3 region has 13 residues. Written as DNA, the CDR3 is TGTGCCAGCAGTGACTCCTTCGATCAGCCCCAGCATTTT. This gives the protein CASSDSFDQPQHF.

The chain uses TRBV5-1 and TRBJ2-7; D call uncertain. The CDR3 is 11 residues long. V lost 1 base and J 7 bases, leaving 6 bases between the germline ends. The germline CDR1 and CDR2 sequences are SGHRS and YFSETQ. CDR3 amino acids: CASSLNREQYF. The CDR3, as DNA: TGCGCCAGCAGCTTGAATCGGGAGCAGTACTTC. Together with reference TRBV5-1 and TRBJ2-7, the CDR3 gives the full variable domain: KAGVTQTPRYLIKTRGQQVTLSCSPISGHRSVSWYQQTPGQGLQFLFEYFSETQRNKGNFPGRFSGRQFSNSRSEMNVSTLELGDSALYLCASSLNREQYFGPGTRLTVT.

This chain links TRBV5-1 with TRBJ1-2; D is unclear. CDR3 length: 15 residues. The V gene lost 4 bases and the J gene lost 4 bases, with 17 bases spanning the gap. Looked up from germline, CDR1 is SGHRS and CDR2 is YFSETQ. The CDR3 loop is CASSPDDQVTYGYTF. CDR3 DNA sequence: TGCGCCAGCAGCCCAGACGACCAGGTCACCTATGGCTACACCTTC.

The CDR3 is CASSRTENTEAFF. CDR3 in DNA: TGTGCCAGCTCCCGGACTGAGAACACTGAAGCTTTCTTT. The chain has TRBV18 and TRBJ1-1; no clear D. The CDR3 is 13 residues long. Germline loops: CDR1 KGHSH, CDR2 LQKENI. V lost 6 bases and J lost 1, with 9 bases in between.

This clone was detected only once. The chain combines TRBV6-5 with TRBJ1-1; 8 bases align to TRBD1. The CDR3 is 14 residues long. V gave up 1 base and J gave up 8 bases; unmatched junction bases: 6. Germline V lookup: CDR1 MNHEY, CDR2 SVGAGI. CDR3 in DNA: TGTGCCAGCAGTTACTTAAGCCGGACAGGGGAAGCTTTCTTT. It yields the protein CASSYLSRTGEAFF.

CDR3 protein: CASSFRQGDGYTF. The CDR3 DNA sequence: TGCGCCAGCAGCTTTAGACAGGGGGATGGCTACACCTTC. The V call is TRBV5-1, the J call TRBJ1-2, with 9 bases identical to TRBD1. CDR1 and CDR2 from the germline V gene are SGHRS and YFSETQ. The CDR3 has 13 residues. V trimming: 2 bases; J trimming: 6 bases; junction bases outside the gene matches: 2.

V and J are TRBV7-9 and TRBJ2-7, with 9 bases fitting TRBD2. Germline assignment: CDR1 SEHNR and CDR2 FQNEAQ (reference sequence). V shed 1 base, J shed 1 base, and the junction held 2 bases outside the gene matches. The CDR3 covers 15 residues. The CDR3 DNA sequence: TGTGCCAGCAGCTTAGTGACTAGCGGTTCCTACGAGCAGTACTTC. Protein: CASSLVTSGSYEQYF.

The V and J genes are TRBV5-4 and TRBJ2-3; 11 nucleotides align to TRBD2. This CDR3 comprises 16 residues. V was pared by 4 bases and J by 4 bases, with 8 bases of the junction left unmatched. Per germline, CDR1 SGHNT and CDR2 YYREEE (reference sequence). CDR3 loop: CASSPYASGGSDTQYF. Here the CDR3 DNA reads TGTGCCAGCAGCCCCTATGCTAGCGGGGGGTCAGATACGCAGTATTTT. Full variable domain (rest looked up from reference TRBV5-4 and TRBJ2-3): ETGVTQSPTHLIKTRGQQVTLRCSSQSGHNTVSWYQQALGQGPQFIFQYYREEENGRGNFPPRFSGLQFPNYSSELNVNALELDDSALYLCASSPYASGGSDTQYFGPGTRLTVL.

V and J are TRBV6-5 and TRBJ1-5; D possibly corresponds to TRBD1 (5 bases). The V gene's germline CDR1 is MNHEY and CDR2 SVGAGI. The CDR3 has 14 residues. Trimming pared 2 bases from V and 0 bases from J, leaving 5 bases between. CDR3 in amino acids: CASSYGHSNQPQHF. CDR3 nucleotide sequence: TGTGCCAGCAGTTACGGACATAGCAATCAGCCCCAGCATTTT.

V and J are TRBV7-8 and TRBJ2-1, with no clear D. This CDR3 is 16 amino acids long. Per the germline V gene, CDR1 is SGHVS and CDR2 is FQNEAQ. V lost 2 bases to trimming and J lost 0 bases, with 11 bases between them. CDR3 loop: CASSLLSMSSYNEQFF. CDR3 DNA: TGTGCCAGCAGCTTATTATCTATGAGCTCCTACAATGAGCAGTTCTTC.

V is TRBV9 and J is TRBJ2-7; D is unresolved. The CDR3 consists of 14 residues. Trimming stripped 4 bases from V and 1 base from J, with 12 bases between. Per germline, CDR1 SGDLS and CDR2 YYNGEE. The CDR3 sequence: CASSPRPISYEQYF. CDR3 nucleotides: TGTGCCAGCAGCCCCCGACCCATATCCTACGAGCAGTACTTC. Based on the CDR3 plus reference TRBV9 and TRBJ2-7, the full variable domain is DSGVTQTPKHLITATGQRVTLRCSPRSGDLSVYWYQQSLDQGLQFLIQYYNGEERAKGNILERFSAQQFPDLHSELNLSSLELGDSALYFCASSPRPISYEQYFGPGTRLTVT.

As to this clone: A junction boundary mismatches the germline segment, possibly from a read error. The V and J genes are TRBV7-7 and TRBJ1-5; tentatively, D is TRBD1 (6 bases). This CDR3 has 19 residues. Germline V gene lookup returns CDR1 SSHAT and CDR2 FNYEAQ (reference sequence). The CDR3 sequence is CASSLEAEGGESRNQPQHF. The CDR3 DNA reads TGTGCTAGCAGCTTAGAGGCCGAAGGGGGGGAATCGCGCAATCAGCCCCAGCATTTT.

The rearrangement uses TRBV7-5 and TRBJ1-3. TRBV7-5 is a documented pseudogene. The CDR3 contains 21 residues. CDR3 sequence reads: CARSLQLPPGPLSPSGNTIYF. Written as DNA, the CDR3 is TGTGCCAGAAGCTTACAACTGCCTCCTGGACCCCTTTCCCCCTCTGGAAACACCATATATTTT.

The V call is TRBV7-2, the J call TRBJ2-1; D gene unclear. The germline gives CDR1 SGHTA, CDR2 FQGNSA. CDR3 length: 14 amino acids. Trimming took 5 bases from V and 6 from J, leaving 14 bases between them. The CDR3 sequence: CASSGGPSGNEQFF. The DNA of the CDR3 is TGTGCCAGCAGCGGCGGTCCCTCGGGCAATGAGCAGTTCTTC.

Of note for this clone: Other DNA sequences in the same sample also yield this CDR3. The J gene is TRBJ1-1, the V gene TRBV19, with D uncertain. The CDR3 spans 13 residues. Germline V gives CDR1 LNHDA, CDR2 SQIVND (reference sequence). Trimming shortened V by 2 bases and J by 2 bases, and 6 bases separated the two germline ends. The CDR3 DNA follows: TGTGCCAGTAGTATAAGGGAAAACACTGAAGCTTTCTTT. It yields the protein CASSIRENTEAFF.

This chain joins TRBV28 and TRBJ1-2; 12 nucleotides line up with TRBD1. This CDR3 is 15 amino acids long. From germline, CDR1 is MDHEN and CDR2 SYDVKM. Unmatched junction bases numbered 6, after V lost 5 bases and J lost 5 bases. The CDR3 sequence is CASSTGTGGGYGYTF. The CDR3 DNA reads TGTGCCAGCAGTACCGGGACAGGGGGCGGGTATGGCTACACCTTC.

The gene calls are TRBV18 and TRBJ2-2; unclear D gene. The germline V gene encodes CDR1 KGHSH and CDR2 LQKENI. The CDR3 consists of 14 residues. V lost 4 bases, J lost 3 bases, and 9 bases lay in between. Here the CDR3 DNA reads TGTGCCAGCTCACTAGGCATTGACACCGGGGAGCTGTTTTTT. This sequence encodes CASSLGIDTGELFF.

This chain uses TRBV3-1 (or the pseudogene TRBV3-2) with TRBJ2-5, with D hard to call. The CDR3 length is 12 residues. V lost 2 bases, J lost 5 bases, and 6 bases lay in between. Germline V gene lookup returns CDR1 LGHDT and CDR2 YNNKEL (reference sequence). CDR3 residues: CASSQTRETQYF. DNA for the CDR3: TGTGCCAGCAGCCAAACAAGGGAGACCCAGTACTTC.

The J gene is TRBJ2-3, the V gene TRBV13; a possible D gene is TRBD2 (5 bases). The CDR3 consists of 15 residues. Germline V gene sequence: CDR1 PRHDT, CDR2 FYEKMQ (reference sequence). Trimming removed 5 bases from V and 4 bases from J, with 16 bases in between. The CDR3 DNA sequence: TGTGCCAGCAGCGCCGGGATCTCAGTCGCAGATACGCAGTATTTT. This translates into CASSAGISVADTQYF.

V usage is TRBV3-1 (or the pseudogene TRBV3-2) and J usage is TRBJ1-6; D remains ambiguous. Trimming shortened V by 0 bases and J by 0 bases, and 21 bases separated the two germline ends. Germline V gene data show CDR1 as LGHDT and CDR2 as YNNKEL (reference sequence). This CDR3 has 21 amino acids. The CDR3 coding sequence is TGTGCCAGCAGCCAAGATTATTGGGGTCGCTTAATTAGCTCCTATAATTCACCCCTCCACTTT. Its translation: CASSQDYWGRLISSYNSPLHF.

This clone turned up a few times. The gene calls are TRBV30 and TRBJ2-7; no clear D. The CDR3 is made up of 13 amino acids. Germline V lookup: CDR1 GTSNPN, CDR2 SVGIG (reference sequence). V was pared by 2 bases and J by 3 bases, with 11 bases between. For the CDR3, the DNA is TGTGCCTGGAGTCCATCTACGGACTACGAGCAGTACTTC. It encodes CAWSPSTDYEQYF.

This sequence joins TRBV5-8 and TRBJ1-5; the D is unclear. This CDR3 comprises 13 residues. Germline values: CDR1 SGHTS, CDR2 YDEGEE. Deletions cut 5 bases from V and 0 bases from J, with 6 bases between. Here the CDR3 reads CASRRYSNQPQHF. The CDR3 bases are TGTGCCAGCAGACGCTATAGCAATCAGCCCCAGCATTTT.